These T cell receptor beta chains were read from a single sample in a study of T cell changes during pregnancy in multiple sclerosis. The method was immunoSEQ multiplex PCR; TCRdb's version includes in-frame clones alone and lacks a portion of them. The repertoire holds 25,000 to 35,000 clones, with about 90% as singletons. Material: peripheral blood, obtained in the first trimester of pregnancy. These receptors originate from a female donor in good health, enrolled as a control in a pregnancy study. CDR3s include the opening cysteine and the closing phenylalanine or tryptophan. D genes are given only for firm matches. A row's size may be missing; if present it is once, few, many or a size class.

CDR3aa	CDR3nt	abundance	v_gene	d_gene	j_gene
CASSPGDRDGYTF	TGTGCCAGCAGCCCGGGGGACAGGGACGGCTACACCTTC	-	TRBV9	TRBD1	TRBJ1-2
CASSLFGRADTEAFF	TGTGCCAGCAGCTTGTTCGGCAGGGCGGACACTGAAGCTTTCTTT	-	TRBV5-4	-	TRBJ1-1
CASSLSPFEGVAKNIQYF	TGCGCCAGCAGCTTGTCCCCGTTTGAGGGGGTAGCCAAAAACATTCAGTACTTC	-	TRBV5-1	-	TRBJ2-4
CAISESGQGVEPQHF	TGTGCCATCAGTGAGTCGGGACAGGGGGTTGAGCCCCAGCATTTT	few	TRBV10-3	TRBD1	TRBJ1-5
CASRRGPFNEKLFF	TGTGCCAGCCGGCGGGGCCCATTTAATGAAAAACTGTTTTTT	-	TRBV7-8	-	TRBJ1-4
CASSPGTSGSTDTQYF	TGTGCCAGCAGCCCGGGGACTAGCGGGAGCACAGATACGCAGTATTTT	-	TRBV13	TRBD2	TRBJ2-3
CASSSDRGSEQFF	TGTGCCAGCAGCTCGGACAGGGGGTCTGAGCAGTTCTTC	-	TRBV5-4	TRBD1	TRBJ2-1
CASSLLLAGVSGELFF	TGTGCCAGCAGTTTACTATTAGCGGGAGTTTCCGGGGAGCTGTTTTTT	-	TRBV27	TRBD2	TRBJ2-2
CASSPPRLAGATDNEQFF	TGTGCCAGCTCACCACCGCGGTTAGCGGGAGCCACGGACAATGAGCAGTTCTTC	-	TRBV18	TRBD2	TRBJ2-1
CASSSRGGDPYNEQFF	TGTGCCAGCAGCTCGCGCGGGGGGGACCCCTACAATGAGCAGTTCTTC	-	TRBV9	TRBD2	TRBJ2-1
CASSLDRSRVKRGELEAFF	TGTGCCAGCAGCTTAGATAGATCCAGGGTCAAGCGGGGGGAATTGGAAGCTTTCTTT	-	TRBV7-9	-	TRBJ1-1
CSGNARTSYNEQFF	TGCAGCGGTAACGCGAGGACTTCCTACAATGAGCAGTTCTTC	-	TRBV29-1	-	TRBJ2-1
CASSLAPLGSGGGNEQFF	TGTGCCAGCAGCTTGGCTCCTCTCGGTAGCGGGGGTGGGAATGAGCAGTTCTTC	-	TRBV5-4	TRBD2	TRBJ2-1
CASTRQGGQETQYF	TGTGCCAGCACCCGACAGGGGGGGCAAGAGACCCAGTACTTC	-	TRBV27	TRBD1	TRBJ2-5
CASTSGFTEAFF	TGTGCCAGCACCTCGGGGTTCACTGAAGCTTTCTTT	-	TRBV28	-	TRBJ1-1